This is a list of T cell receptor beta chains from one sample in a study of cytomegalovirus exposure and HLA in healthy donors. Data came from immunoSEQ multiplex PCR; TCRdb stores just in-frame clones and leaves some out. Among 110,000 to 150,000 clones listed, about 94% were seen once. The sample comprised PBMCs. All receptors come from a man in his late teens or twenties in good health and CMV-seropositive. CDR3s include the opening cysteine and the closing phenylalanine or tryptophan. The D gene is left open where the match is weak. Part of the rows lack a size; the others show once, few, many or a class for expanded clones.

d_gene,j_gene,v_gene,abundance,CDR3aa,CDR3nt
.,TRBJ2-3,TRBV5-8,.,CASSLARLSDTQYF,TGTGCCAGCAGCTTGGCCAGGCTATCAGATACGCAGTATTTT
TRBD1,TRBJ2-3,TRBV5-1,.,CASSWGTGSFTDTQYF,TGCGCCAGCAGCTGGGGGACAGGTTCGTTCACAGATACGCAGTATTTT
.,TRBJ2-5,TRBV30,.,CAWSRDWDIQETQYF,TGTGCCTGGAGTCGAGATTGGGACATACAAGAGACCCAGTACTTC
TRBD2,TRBJ2-1,TRBV9,.,CASSASGNYNEQFF,TGTGCCAGCAGCGCTAGCGGGAACTACAATGAGCAGTTCTTC
.,TRBJ1-2,TRBV19,.,CASGGDWHLGNYGYTF,TGTGCCAGTGGGGGGGACTGGCACTTGGGTAACTATGGCTACACCTTC
.,TRBJ2-7,TRBV5-4,.,CASSFGREQYF,TGTGCCAGCAGCTTTGGCCGCGAGCAGTACTTC
TRBD2,TRBJ2-1,TRBV11-1,.,CASTINIRTSGVSYNEQFF,TGTGCCAGCACCATCAACATAAGGACTAGCGGGGTCTCCTACAATGAGCAGTTCTTC
TRBD2,TRBJ2-1,TRBV9,.,CASSVGTRLDEQFF,TGTGCCAGCAGCGTAGGGACTAGACTCGATGAGCAGTTCTTC
.,TRBJ2-5,TRBV4-1,.,CASSPRPEETQYF,TGCGCCAGCAGCCCCCGCCCCGAGGAGACCCAGTACTTC
.,TRBJ1-2,TRBV5-8,.,CASSPRGAYGYTF,TGTGCCAGCAGCCCCCGGGGGGCCTATGGCTACACCTTC
TRBD1,TRBJ2-7,TRBV27,.,CASSRTGGTYEQYF,TGTGCCAGCAGCCGGACAGGGGGAACCTACGAGCAGTACTTC
.,TRBJ2-5,TRBV5-6,.,CASSSRGGETQYF,TGTGCCAGCAGCTCGAGGGGGGGAGAGACCCAGTACTTC
.,TRBJ2-7,TRBV19,.,CASSMAGYEQYF,TGTGCCAGTAGTATGGCGGGCTACGAGCAGTACTTC
TRBD2,TRBJ2-2,TRBV2,.,CASSSVGQLAGDTGELFF,TGTGCCAGCAGTTCCGTGGGGCAACTAGCGGGAGACACCGGGGAGCTGTTTTTT
TRBD2,TRBJ2-3,TRBV9,.,CASSVGAGEGTDTQYF,TGTGCCAGCAGCGTTGGAGCGGGAGAAGGGACAGATACGCAGTATTTT
.,TRBJ1-1,TRBV10-3,.,CAISDGEGGTEAFF,TGTGCCATCAGTGACGGGGAGGGGGGGACTGAAGCTTTCTTT
.,TRBJ1-2,TRBV5-8,.,CASSPRDLNRDYGYTF,TGTGCCAGCAGCCCCCGGGACCTTAACAGGGACTATGGCTACACCTTC
.,TRBJ2-3,TRBV2,.,CASSEILAPSTDTQYF,TGTGCCAGCAGTGAGATTCTAGCGCCCTCCACAGATACGCAGTATTTT
.,TRBJ1-1,TRBV6-1,.,CASVLRDTEAFF,TGTGCCAGCGTATTGCGGGACACTGAAGCTTTCTTT
TRBD2,TRBJ2-1,TRBV14,.,CASSPRLAGVGGNEQFF,TGTGCCAGCAGCCCCCGACTAGCGGGAGTCGGAGGGAATGAGCAGTTCTTC
TRBD2,TRBJ2-7,TRBV5-4,.,CASSYRGGLYEQYF,TGTGCCAGCAGCTACCGGGGGGGGCTATACGAGCAGTACTTC
TRBD1,TRBJ2-5,TRBV7-9,.,CASSFGKGTVQETQYF,TGTGCCAGCAGCTTTGGCAAAGGGACAGTACAAGAGACCCAGTACTTC
.,TRBJ2-1,TRBV5-8,once,CASKAAYNEQFF,TGTGCCAGCAAAGCGGCCTACAATGAGCAGTTCTTC
TRBD1,TRBJ1-5,TRBV6-1,.,CASSERTGGAGRNQPQHF,TGTGCCAGCAGTGAAAGGACAGGGGGCGCAGGGCGGAATCAGCCCCAGCATTTT
.,TRBJ1-5,TRBV6-1,.,CASSPGQLNQPQHF,TGTGCCAGCTCCCCCGGACAGCTCAATCAGCCCCAGCATTTT
TRBD1,TRBJ2-3,TRBV10-3,.,CAISKYGQGLDTDTQYF,TGTGCCATCAGTAAATATGGACAGGGCCTCGACACAGATACGCAGTATTTT
.,TRBJ1-3,TRBV28,.,CASGGPLSGNTIYF,TGTGCCAGCGGAGGACCGCTCTCTGGAAACACCATATATTTT
TRBD2,TRBJ2-7,TRBV9,.,CASSKGTSGYYEQYF,TGTGCCAGCAGCAAAGGGACTAGCGGGTACTACGAGCAGTACTTC
TRBD1,TRBJ2-7,TRBV2,.,CASSLTGGITYEQYF,TGTGCCAGCAGTCTCACAGGGGGTATTACATACGAGCAGTACTTC
TRBD2,TRBJ2-3,TRBV5-6,.,CASSLGASGRTDTQYF,TGTGCCAGCAGCTTGGGAGCTAGCGGGAGGACAGATACGCAGTATTTT
.,TRBJ2-7,TRBV2,.,CASSDNEQYF,TGTGCCAGCAGCGACAACGAGCAGTACTTC
TRBD2,TRBJ2-5,TRBV27,.,CASSLKPPGLAGGPGETQYF,TGTGCCAGCAGTTTAAAGCCACCGGGACTAGCGGGAGGGCCCGGCGAGACCCAGTACTTC
TRBD2,TRBJ2-3,TRBV5-1,.,CASSLGAGADTQYF,TGCGCCAGCAGCCTAGGGGCGGGAGCTGATACGCAGTATTTT
.,TRBJ1-2,TRBV28,.,CASSFPTGNYGYTF,TGTGCCAGCAGTTTCCCTACAGGGAACTATGGCTACACCTTC
.,TRBJ2-7,TRBV18,.,CASSPFTGREQYF,TGTGCCAGCTCACCTTTTACAGGGCGCGAGCAGTACTTC
.,TRBJ2-7,TRBV5-1,.,CASSLHGSYEQYF,TGCGCCAGCAGCTTGCACGGCTCCTACGAGCAGTACTTC